The rows below give T cell receptor beta chains drawn from one sample of a study of tumor and adjacent non-tumor tissue in lung cancer. TCRdb re-analysed the multiplex PCR reads in MiXCR, keeping a single row per CDR3 protein. The sample consists of 60,000 to 90,000 distinct CDR3 sequences, around 74% of them appearing once. The sample taken for sequencing was lung tumor tissue. The receptors derive from a woman aged 45 to 65 with non-small cell lung cancer. CDR3s include the opening cysteine and the closing phenylalanine or tryptophan. The D gene is left open where the match is weak.

d_gene: NA; j_gene: TRBJ2-4; v_gene: TRBV29-1; CDR3aa: CSVLEVAQNIQYF
d_gene: NA; j_gene: TRBJ2-3; v_gene: TRBV4-1; CDR3aa: CASSQVGSTDTQYF
d_gene: NA; j_gene: TRBJ2-7; v_gene: TRBV6-5; CDR3aa: CVSSYGYEQYF
d_gene: NA; j_gene: TRBJ2-1; v_gene: TRBV20-1; CDR3aa: CSASGSLTYNEQFF
d_gene: NA; j_gene: TRBJ2-7; v_gene: TRBV5-1; CDR3aa: CAISLSGLQTYKQYF
d_gene: NA; j_gene: TRBJ2-2; v_gene: TRBV4-1; CDR3aa: CASSQEGGLVVGELFF
d_gene: TRBD2; j_gene: TRBJ2-1; v_gene: TRBV11-2; CDR3aa: CGSSLKRECGEQFF
d_gene: NA; j_gene: TRBJ1-5; v_gene: TRBV4-1; CDR3aa: CASSQDIPPGVLQPQPF
d_gene: NA; j_gene: TRBJ2-3; v_gene: TRBV11-2; CDR3aa: CASNLDRADTQYF
d_gene: TRBD2; j_gene: TRBJ2-1; v_gene: TRBV28; CDR3aa: CASSSSAGGSHDEQFF
d_gene: NA; j_gene: TRBJ2-7; v_gene: TRBV6-1; CDR3aa: CASSEEEDKTYEQYF
d_gene: TRBD2; j_gene: TRBJ2-2; v_gene: TRBV6-5; CDR3aa: CASSWGLAGNTGELFF